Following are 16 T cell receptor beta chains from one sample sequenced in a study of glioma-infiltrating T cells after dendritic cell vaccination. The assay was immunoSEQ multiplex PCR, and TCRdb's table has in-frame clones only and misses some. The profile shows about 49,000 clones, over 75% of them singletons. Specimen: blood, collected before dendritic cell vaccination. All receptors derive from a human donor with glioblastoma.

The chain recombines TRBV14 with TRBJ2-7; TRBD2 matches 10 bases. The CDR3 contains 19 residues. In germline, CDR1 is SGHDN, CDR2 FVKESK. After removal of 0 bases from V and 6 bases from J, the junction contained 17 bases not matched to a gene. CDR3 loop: CASSQDPGTSVGGFREQYF. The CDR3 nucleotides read TGTGCCAGCAGCCAAGACCCCGGGACTAGCGTGGGAGGCTTTCGCGAGCAGTACTTC.

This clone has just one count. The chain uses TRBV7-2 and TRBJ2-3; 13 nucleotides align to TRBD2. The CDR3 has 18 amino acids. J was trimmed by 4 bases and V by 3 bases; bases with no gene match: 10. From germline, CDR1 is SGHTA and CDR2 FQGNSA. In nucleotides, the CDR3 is TGTGCCAGCAGCTTGGCCTGGACTAGCGGGAGAGGAGCAGATACGCAGTATTTT. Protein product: CASSLAWTSGRGADTQYF. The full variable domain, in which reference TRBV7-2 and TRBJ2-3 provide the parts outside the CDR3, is GAGVSQSPSNKVTEKGKDVELRCDPISGHTALYWYRQSLGQGLEFLIYFQGNSAPDKSGLPSDRFSAERTGGSVSTLTIQRTQQEDSAVYLCASSLAWTSGRGADTQYFGPGTRLTVL.

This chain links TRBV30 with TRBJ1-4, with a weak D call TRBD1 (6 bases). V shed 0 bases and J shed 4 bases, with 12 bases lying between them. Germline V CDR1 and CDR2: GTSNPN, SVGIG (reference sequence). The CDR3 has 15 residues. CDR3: CAWSVSHRDNEKLFF. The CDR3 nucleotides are TGTGCCTGGAGTGTAAGCCACAGGGATAATGAAAAACTGTTTTTT.

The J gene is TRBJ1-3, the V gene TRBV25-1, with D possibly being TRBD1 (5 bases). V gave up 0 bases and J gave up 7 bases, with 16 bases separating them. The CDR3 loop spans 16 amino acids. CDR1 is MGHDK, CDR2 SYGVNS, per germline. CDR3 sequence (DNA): TGTGCCAGCAGTGAATACGGGACTGGGTTGAGGAACACCATATATTTT. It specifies CASSEYGTGLRNTIYF.

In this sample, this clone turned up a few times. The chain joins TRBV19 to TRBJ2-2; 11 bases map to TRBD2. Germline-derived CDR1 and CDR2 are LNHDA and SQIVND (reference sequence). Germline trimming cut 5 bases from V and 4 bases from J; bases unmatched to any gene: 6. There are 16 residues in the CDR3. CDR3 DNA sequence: TGTGCCAGTAGTGTGCTAGCGGGGGGTATCACCGGGGAGCTGTTTTTT. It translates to CASSVLAGGITGELFF.

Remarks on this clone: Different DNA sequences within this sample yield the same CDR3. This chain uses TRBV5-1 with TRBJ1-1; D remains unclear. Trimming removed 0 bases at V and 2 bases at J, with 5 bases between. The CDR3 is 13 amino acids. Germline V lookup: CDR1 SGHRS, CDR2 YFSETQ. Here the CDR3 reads CASSLDFNTEAFF. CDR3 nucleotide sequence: TGCGCCAGCAGCTTGGACTTCAACACTGAAGCTTTCTTT.

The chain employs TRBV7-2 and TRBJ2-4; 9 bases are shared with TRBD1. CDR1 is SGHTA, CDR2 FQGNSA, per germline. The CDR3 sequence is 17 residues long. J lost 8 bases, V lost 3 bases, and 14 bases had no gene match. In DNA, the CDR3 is TGTGCCAGCAGCTTCGGGAAACCGGGACAGGGTTTCCACATTCAGTACTTC. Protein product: CASSFGKPGQGFHIQYF. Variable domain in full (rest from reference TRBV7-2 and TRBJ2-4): GAGVSQSPSNKVTEKGKDVELRCDPISGHTALYWYRQSLGQGLEFLIYFQGNSAPDKSGLPSDRFSAERTGGSVSTLTIQRTQQEDSAVYLCASSFGKPGQGFHIQYFGAGTRLSVL.

The CDR3 protein is CASSFMGADTQYF. The CDR3 nucleotides read TGTGCCAGCAGCTTTATGGGAGCAGATACGCAGTATTTT. This chain links TRBV7-2 with TRBJ2-3, with a weak D call TRBD2 (5 bases). CDR3 length equals 13 residues. Germline V lookup: CDR1 SGHTA, CDR2 FQGNSA. V dropped 3 bases and J dropped 4 bases, with 8 bases sitting between them. Full variable domain (rest looked up from reference TRBV7-2 and TRBJ2-3): GAGVSQSPSNKVTEKGKDVELRCDPISGHTALYWYRQSLGQGLEFLIYFQGNSAPDKSGLPSDRFSAERTGGSVSTLTIQRTQQEDSAVYLCASSFMGADTQYFGPGTRLTVL.

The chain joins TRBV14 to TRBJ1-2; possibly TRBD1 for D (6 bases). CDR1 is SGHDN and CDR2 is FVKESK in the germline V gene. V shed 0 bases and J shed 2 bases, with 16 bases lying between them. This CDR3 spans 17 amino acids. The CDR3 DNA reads TGTGCCAGCAGCCAAGATCGTGGGGGGGCAGCGAACTATGGCTACACCTTC. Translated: CASSQDRGGAANYGYTF.

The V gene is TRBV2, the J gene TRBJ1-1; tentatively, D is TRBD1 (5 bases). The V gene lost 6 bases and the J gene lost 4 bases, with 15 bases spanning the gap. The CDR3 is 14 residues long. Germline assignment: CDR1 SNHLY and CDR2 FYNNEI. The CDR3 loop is CASRPDSSGTEAFF. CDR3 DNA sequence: TGTGCCAGCAGACCCGACAGTTCGGGCACTGAAGCTTTCTTT.

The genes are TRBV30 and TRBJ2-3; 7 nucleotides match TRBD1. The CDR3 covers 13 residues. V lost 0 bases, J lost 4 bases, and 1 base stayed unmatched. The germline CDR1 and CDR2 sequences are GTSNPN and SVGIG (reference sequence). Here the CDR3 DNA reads TGTGCCTGGAGTGTAGGGGGCGCAGATACGCAGTATTTT. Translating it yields CAWSVGGADTQYF. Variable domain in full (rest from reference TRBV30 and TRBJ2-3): SQTIHQWPATLVQPVGSPLSLECTVEGTSNPNLYWYRQAAGRGLQLLFYSVGIGQISSEVPQNLSASRPQDRQFILSSKKLLLSDSGFYLCAWSVGGADTQYFGPGTRLTVL.

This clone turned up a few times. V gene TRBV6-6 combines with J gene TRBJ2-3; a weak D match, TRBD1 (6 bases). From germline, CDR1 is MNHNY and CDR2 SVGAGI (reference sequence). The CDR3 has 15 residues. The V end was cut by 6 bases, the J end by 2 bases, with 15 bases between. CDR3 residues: CASSPIQGYTDTQYF. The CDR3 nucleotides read TGTGCCAGCAGCCCGATACAGGGATACACAGATACGCAGTATTTT.

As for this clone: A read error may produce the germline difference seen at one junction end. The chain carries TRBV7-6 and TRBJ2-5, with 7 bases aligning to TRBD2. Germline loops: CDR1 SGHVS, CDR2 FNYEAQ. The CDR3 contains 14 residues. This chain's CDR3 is CASSFSKTSPPTNF. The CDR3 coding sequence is TGTGCCAGCAGCTTTAGCAAGACTAGCCCCCCCACGAACTTC.

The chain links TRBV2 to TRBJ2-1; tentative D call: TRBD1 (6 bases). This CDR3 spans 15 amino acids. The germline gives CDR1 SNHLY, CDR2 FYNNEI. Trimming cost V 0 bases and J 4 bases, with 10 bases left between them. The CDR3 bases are TGTGCCAGCAGTGAAGCTTTGGGACATTACAATGAGCAGTTCTTC. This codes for CASSEALGHYNEQFF.

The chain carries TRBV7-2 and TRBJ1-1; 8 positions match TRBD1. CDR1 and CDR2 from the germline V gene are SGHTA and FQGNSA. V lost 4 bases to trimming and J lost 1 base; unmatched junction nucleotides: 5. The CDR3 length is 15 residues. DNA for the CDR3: TGTGCCAGCAGCTCGCGGACAGGGAGGAACACTGAAGCTTTCTTT. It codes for CASSSRTGRNTEAFF.

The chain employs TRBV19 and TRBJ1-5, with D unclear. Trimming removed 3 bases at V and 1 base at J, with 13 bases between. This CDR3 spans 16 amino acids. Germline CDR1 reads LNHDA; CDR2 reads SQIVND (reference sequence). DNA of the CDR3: TGTGCCAGTAGTATGGAGAGTGCGATCAGCAATCAGCCCCAGCATTTT. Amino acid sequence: CASSMESAISNQPQHF.